This record looks at one TCR beta chain sequence and its context. Measured with immunoSEQ multiplex PCR; TCRdb has only the in-frame clones, and not every one. The repertoire includes about 100,000 clones, 87% of them detected once, and roughly 4.3% sits in the top ten. This sample stems from a study of T cell responses to AZD1222 COVID-19 vaccine. This specimen consisted of peripheral blood, obtained on day 0 of AZD1222 vaccination. This receptor was taken from an adult in good health.

The CDR3 DNA follows: TGCGCCAGCAGCTTGGCGCGGCAGAATTCACCCCTCCACTTT. Translated, it gives CASSLARQNSPLHF. The chain couples TRBV5-1 to TRBJ1-6; D ambiguous. Germline V gene data show CDR1 as SGHRS and CDR2 as YFSETQ. This CDR3 spans 14 amino acids. The ends were cut back, 0 bases at V and 7 bases at J, with 8 bases in the middle.